This section outlines one T cell receptor beta chain sequence together with its context. The sample originates from a study of early T cells in non-severe SARS-CoV-2 infection. TCRdb independently ran MiXCR on the 5' RACE reads; one entry per CDR3 protein. The sample lists over 45,000 distinct CDR3 sequences, under 12% occurring once. The V and J ends lost 2 bases and 5 bases respectively, with 12 bases between them. The CDR3 length is 15 residues. In germline, CDR1 is SGHTA, CDR2 FQGNSA. The clonotype was recovered from an adult who was a healthcare worker with PCR-confirmed SARS-CoV-2 infection or an uninfected control (not recorded which). The sample comprised whole blood. This chain connects TRBV7-2 to TRBJ2-2, with a tentative D call TRBD1 (5 bases). The CDR3 sequence: CASSLLIGATGELFF. The DNA for the CDR3 is TGTGCCAGCAGCTTATTAATAGGGGCTACCGGGGAGCTGTTTTTT.